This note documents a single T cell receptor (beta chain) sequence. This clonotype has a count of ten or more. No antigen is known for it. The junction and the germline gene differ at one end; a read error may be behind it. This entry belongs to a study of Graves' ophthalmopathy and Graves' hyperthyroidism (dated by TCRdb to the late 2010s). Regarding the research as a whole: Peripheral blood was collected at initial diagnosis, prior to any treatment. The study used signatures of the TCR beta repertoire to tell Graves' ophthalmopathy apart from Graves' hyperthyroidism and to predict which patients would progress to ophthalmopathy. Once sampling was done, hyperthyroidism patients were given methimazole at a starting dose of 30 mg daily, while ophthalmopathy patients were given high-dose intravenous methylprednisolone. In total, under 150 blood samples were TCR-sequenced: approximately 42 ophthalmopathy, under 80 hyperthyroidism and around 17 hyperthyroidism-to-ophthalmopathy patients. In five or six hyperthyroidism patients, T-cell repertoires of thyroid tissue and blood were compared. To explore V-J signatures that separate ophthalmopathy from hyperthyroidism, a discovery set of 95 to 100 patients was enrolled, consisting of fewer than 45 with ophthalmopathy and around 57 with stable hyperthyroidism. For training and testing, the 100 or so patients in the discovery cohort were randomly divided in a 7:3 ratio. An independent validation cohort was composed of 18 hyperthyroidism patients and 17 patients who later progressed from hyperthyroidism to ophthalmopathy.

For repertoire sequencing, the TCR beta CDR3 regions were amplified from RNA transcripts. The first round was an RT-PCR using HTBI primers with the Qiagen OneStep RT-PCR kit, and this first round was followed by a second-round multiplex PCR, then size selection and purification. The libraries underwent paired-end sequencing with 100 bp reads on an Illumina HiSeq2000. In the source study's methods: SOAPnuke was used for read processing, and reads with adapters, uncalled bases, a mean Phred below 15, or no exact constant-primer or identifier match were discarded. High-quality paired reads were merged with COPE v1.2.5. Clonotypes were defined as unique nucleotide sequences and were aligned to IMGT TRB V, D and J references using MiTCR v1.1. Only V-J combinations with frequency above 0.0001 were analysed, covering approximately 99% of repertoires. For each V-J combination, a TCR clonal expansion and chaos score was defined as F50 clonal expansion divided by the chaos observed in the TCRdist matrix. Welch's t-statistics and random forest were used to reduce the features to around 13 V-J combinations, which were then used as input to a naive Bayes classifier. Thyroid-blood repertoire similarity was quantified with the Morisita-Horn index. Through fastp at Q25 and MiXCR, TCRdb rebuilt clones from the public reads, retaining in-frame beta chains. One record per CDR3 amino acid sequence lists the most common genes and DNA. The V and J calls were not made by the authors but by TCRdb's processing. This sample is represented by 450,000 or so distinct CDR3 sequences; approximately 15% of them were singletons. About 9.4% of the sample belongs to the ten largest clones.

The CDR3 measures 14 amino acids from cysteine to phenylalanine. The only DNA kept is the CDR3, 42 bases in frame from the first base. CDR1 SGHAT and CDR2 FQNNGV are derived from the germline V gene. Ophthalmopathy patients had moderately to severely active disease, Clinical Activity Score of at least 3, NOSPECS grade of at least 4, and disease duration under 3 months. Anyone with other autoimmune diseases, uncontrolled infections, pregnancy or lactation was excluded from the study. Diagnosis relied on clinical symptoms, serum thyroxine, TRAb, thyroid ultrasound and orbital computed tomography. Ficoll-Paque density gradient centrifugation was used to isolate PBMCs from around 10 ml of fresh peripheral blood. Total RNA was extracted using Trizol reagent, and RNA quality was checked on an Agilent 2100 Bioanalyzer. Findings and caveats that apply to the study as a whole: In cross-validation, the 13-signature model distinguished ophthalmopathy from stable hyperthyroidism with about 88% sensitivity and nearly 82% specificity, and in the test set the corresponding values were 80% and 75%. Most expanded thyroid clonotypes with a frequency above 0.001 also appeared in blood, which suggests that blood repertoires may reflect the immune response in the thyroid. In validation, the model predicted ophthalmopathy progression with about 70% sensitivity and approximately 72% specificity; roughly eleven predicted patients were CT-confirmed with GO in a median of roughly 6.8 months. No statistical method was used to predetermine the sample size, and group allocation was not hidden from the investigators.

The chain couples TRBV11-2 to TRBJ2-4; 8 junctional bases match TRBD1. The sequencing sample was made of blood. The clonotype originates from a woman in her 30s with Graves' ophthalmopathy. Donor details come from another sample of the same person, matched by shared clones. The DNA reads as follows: TGTGCCAGCAGCTTAGGGACAGGGAAAAACATTAAGTACTTC. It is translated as CASSLGTGKNIKYF.